These T cell receptor beta chains were read from a single sample in a study of blood T cell repertoires in COVID-19. The protocol was immunoSEQ multiplex PCR, while the TCRdb copy is restricted to in-frame clones and leaves out a portion. Among fewer than 200,000 clones, 81% were seen once, and the ten largest hold roughly 5.7%. What was sequenced was PBMCs or T cells enriched from blood (not recorded which). The receptors stem from a woman aged 40 to 50 with acute COVID-19. Both conserved end residues are part of each CDR3. Fields, in order: V gene, D gene, CDR3 length, J gene, clone size, CDR3 DNA, CDR3 protein. The D gene is left open where the match is weak. Size is stated for part of the rows, as once, few or many counts, or as a class when the clone is expanded.

v_call: TRBV19; d_call: -; cdr3_length: 15; j_call: TRBJ1-5; clone_size: -; cdr3_nt: TGTGCCAGTAACCCGGACACTACAAGCAATCAGCCCCAGCATTTT; cdr3_aa: CASNPDTTSNQPQHF
v_call: TRBV6-2/TRBV6-3; d_call: -; cdr3_length: 12; j_call: TRBJ1-4; clone_size: -; cdr3_nt: TGTGCCAGCAGTTACTCAACAGGGTGGCTGTTTTTT; cdr3_aa: CASSYSTGWLFF
v_call: TRBV4-2; d_call: TRBD2; cdr3_length: 16; j_call: TRBJ2-1; clone_size: -; cdr3_nt: TGTGCCAGCAGCCAAGAGGGAGCTAGCGGGAGCCTTGAGCAGTTCTTC; cdr3_aa: CASSQEGASGSLEQFF
v_call: TRBV7-3; d_call: TRBD1; cdr3_length: 15; j_call: TRBJ2-7; clone_size: -; cdr3_nt: TGTGCCAGCAGCTATACAGGGGGCGCCTCCTACGAGCAGTACTTC; cdr3_aa: CASSYTGGASYEQYF
v_call: TRBV6-4; d_call: TRBD1; cdr3_length: 16; j_call: TRBJ2-1; clone_size: medium-sized; cdr3_nt: TGTGCCAGCAGTGACTCAGGACAGGGAGACTACAATGAGCAGTTCTTC; cdr3_aa: CASSDSGQGDYNEQFF
v_call: TRBV29-1; d_call: TRBD2; cdr3_length: 17; j_call: TRBJ2-1; clone_size: -; cdr3_nt: TGCAGCGTTGAGGGGGGACTAGCGGGAGGTGGATACAATGAGCAGTTCTTC; cdr3_aa: CSVEGGLAGGGYNEQFF
v_call: TRBV29-1; d_call: -; cdr3_length: 13; j_call: TRBJ2-5; clone_size: few; cdr3_nt: TGCAGCGTTGGTTTTGTACAGCAGGAGACCCAGTACTTC; cdr3_aa: CSVGFVQQETQYF
v_call: TRBV6-1; d_call: -; cdr3_length: 17; j_call: TRBJ2-6; clone_size: -; cdr3_nt: TGTGCCAGCAGTGAGAAGTACGGTTCCTCTGGGGCCAACGTCCTGACTTTC; cdr3_aa: CASSEKYGSSGANVLTF
v_call: TRBV5-1; d_call: -; cdr3_length: 16; j_call: TRBJ2-5; clone_size: -; cdr3_nt: TGCGCCAGCAGCCCGGGCGACGGACTGGTTAAAGAGACCCAGTACTTC; cdr3_aa: CASSPGDGLVKETQYF
v_call: TRBV7-9; d_call: TRBD2; cdr3_length: 15; j_call: TRBJ2-3; clone_size: -; cdr3_nt: TGTGCCAGCAGGCTGACTAGCGCCTACACAGATACGCAGTATTTT; cdr3_aa: CASRLTSAYTDTQYF
v_call: TRBV27; d_call: -; cdr3_length: 15; j_call: TRBJ2-4; clone_size: -; cdr3_nt: TGTGCCAGCAGCCTAGCTCCGGGGGCCAAAAACATTCAGTACTTC; cdr3_aa: CASSLAPGAKNIQYF
v_call: TRBV7-8; d_call: TRBD2; cdr3_length: 17; j_call: TRBJ2-3; clone_size: -; cdr3_nt: TGTGCCAGCAGCTTGGCGCGGGAGGCGGCCCGCACAGATACGCAGTATTTT; cdr3_aa: CASSLAREAARTDTQYF
v_call: TRBV18; d_call: TRBD1; cdr3_length: 14; j_call: TRBJ2-7; clone_size: -; cdr3_nt: TGTGCCAGCTTTACCGGGACAGGGTCCTACGAGCAGTACTTC; cdr3_aa: CASFTGTGSYEQYF
v_call: TRBV6-5; d_call: -; cdr3_length: 16; j_call: TRBJ2-1; clone_size: once; cdr3_nt: TGTGCCAGCAGTTACAAGGGACCTAGCGCGTACAATGAGCAGTTCTTC; cdr3_aa: CASSYKGPSAYNEQFF
v_call: TRBV7-8; d_call: -; cdr3_length: 15; j_call: TRBJ2-3; clone_size: -; cdr3_nt: TGTGCCAGCAGCTTAGGGCAGGTAATCACAGATACGCAGTATTTT; cdr3_aa: CASSLGQVITDTQYF
v_call: TRBV27; d_call: -; cdr3_length: 13; j_call: TRBJ1-5; clone_size: once; cdr3_nt: TGTGCCGCAGCCCGAGGTTCACGTCAGCCCCAGCATTTT; cdr3_aa: CAAARGSRQPQHF
v_call: TRBV9; d_call: TRBD1; cdr3_length: 15; j_call: TRBJ1-3; clone_size: -; cdr3_nt: TGTGCCAGCAGCTTTGCAGACAGGGCTGGAAACACCATATATTTT; cdr3_aa: CASSFADRAGNTIYF
v_call: TRBV6-2/TRBV6-3; d_call: -; cdr3_length: 14; j_call: TRBJ1-1; clone_size: -; cdr3_nt: TGTGCCAGCAGCCTACCTACAGGGCCCTATGAAGCTTTCTTT; cdr3_aa: CASSLPTGPYEAFF
v_call: TRBV2; d_call: -; cdr3_length: 14; j_call: TRBJ1-2; clone_size: -; cdr3_nt: TGTGCCAGCAGTGAAGCTGCGGGGAGCCCAGGCTACACCTTC; cdr3_aa: CASSEAAGSPGYTF
v_call: TRBV6-5; d_call: TRBD2; cdr3_length: 12; j_call: TRBJ2-3; clone_size: -; cdr3_nt: TGTGCCAGCGGGGGGGGTCCAGATACGCAGTATTTT; cdr3_aa: CASGGGPDTQYF
v_call: TRBV5-6; d_call: TRBD2; cdr3_length: 14; j_call: TRBJ2-1; clone_size: -; cdr3_nt: TGTGCCAGCAGCTTATGGGAGGGGCACGGGGAGCAGTTCTTC; cdr3_aa: CASSLWEGHGEQFF
v_call: TRBV5-6; d_call: TRBD2; cdr3_length: 17; j_call: TRBJ2-1; clone_size: -; cdr3_nt: TGTGCCAGCAACTCTTTTCTAGCGGGAAGCTCCTACAATGAGCAGTTCTTC; cdr3_aa: CASNSFLAGSSYNEQFF
v_call: TRBV19; d_call: TRBD1; cdr3_length: 14; j_call: TRBJ1-2; clone_size: -; cdr3_nt: TGTGCCAGTAGGCCCACAGGGGGCGGCTATGGCTACACCTTC; cdr3_aa: CASRPTGGGYGYTF
v_call: TRBV27; d_call: TRBD2; cdr3_length: 15; j_call: TRBJ2-2; clone_size: -; cdr3_nt: TGTGCCAGCAGGCGGGGGGTGCAGGGTTCCGGGGAGCTGTTTTTT; cdr3_aa: CASRRGVQGSGELFF
v_call: TRBV2; d_call: -; cdr3_length: 11; j_call: TRBJ2-7; clone_size: -; cdr3_nt: TGTGCCAGCACCGTAGCCTACGAGCAGTACTTC; cdr3_aa: CASTVAYEQYF
v_call: TRBV3-1/TRBV3-2; d_call: -; cdr3_length: 13; j_call: TRBJ1-2; clone_size: -; cdr3_nt: TGTGCCAGCAGCCATGAGACAGCCTATGGCTACACCTTC; cdr3_aa: CASSHETAYGYTF
v_call: TRBV7-9; d_call: -; cdr3_length: 12; j_call: TRBJ2-7; clone_size: few; cdr3_nt: TGTGCCAGCAGCTTAGAGTCCGCGCAGCAGTACTTC; cdr3_aa: CASSLESAQQYF
v_call: TRBV19; d_call: TRBD2; cdr3_length: 16; j_call: TRBJ2-1; clone_size: once; cdr3_nt: TGTGCCAGTAAGACGGGACTAGCGGAAAGCTACAATGAGCAGTTCTTC; cdr3_aa: CASKTGLAESYNEQFF
v_call: TRBV12-3/TRBV12-4; d_call: -; cdr3_length: 13; j_call: TRBJ1-2; clone_size: -; cdr3_nt: TGTGCCAGCAGTCTAGGACTGTCCTATGGCTACACCTTC; cdr3_aa: CASSLGLSYGYTF
v_call: TRBV19; d_call: -; cdr3_length: 16; j_call: TRBJ1-6; clone_size: -; cdr3_nt: TGTGCCAGTAGTATTGGGAGGCCAGGATCAAATTCACCCCTCCACTTT; cdr3_aa: CASSIGRPGSNSPLHF
v_call: TRBV11-3; d_call: TRBD1; cdr3_length: 15; j_call: TRBJ2-2; clone_size: once; cdr3_nt: TGTGCCAGCAGCTCGGGACAGGGGAGGACCGGGGAGCTGTTTTTT; cdr3_aa: CASSSGQGRTGELFF
v_call: TRBV7-2; d_call: TRBD2; cdr3_length: 16; j_call: TRBJ2-4; clone_size: -; cdr3_nt: TGTGCCAGCAGCCCGCGATTTGGAGCGGGGGGAAACATTCAGTACTTC; cdr3_aa: CASSPRFGAGGNIQYF
v_call: TRBV2; d_call: -; cdr3_length: 17; j_call: TRBJ1-5; clone_size: -; cdr3_nt: TGTGCCAGCAGTGATTCCGGCCACCGGGGGAGCAATCAGCCCCAGCATTTT; cdr3_aa: CASSDSGHRGSNQPQHF
v_call: TRBV5-1; d_call: TRBD2; cdr3_length: 16; j_call: TRBJ2-2; clone_size: once; cdr3_nt: TGCGCCGGAATACCTAGGACTAGCGGGCATACCGGGGAGCTGTTTTTT; cdr3_aa: CAGIPRTSGHTGELFF
v_call: TRBV13; d_call: TRBD2; cdr3_length: 18; j_call: TRBJ2-3; clone_size: -; cdr3_nt: TGTGCCAGCAGTTTTGCTCCGCTAGCGGGAGGGCCTAGAGATACGCAGTATTTT; cdr3_aa: CASSFAPLAGGPRDTQYF
v_call: TRBV19; d_call: -; cdr3_length: 15; j_call: TRBJ2-2; clone_size: few; cdr3_nt: TGTGCCAGCAACTCGTTGATCGGGAGAACCGGGGAGCTGTTTTTT; cdr3_aa: CASNSLIGRTGELFF
v_call: TRBV5-8; d_call: TRBD1; cdr3_length: 16; j_call: TRBJ1-4; clone_size: -; cdr3_nt: TGTGCCAGCAGCTCTCCGGTGGGACAGGCTAATGAAAAACTGTTTTTT; cdr3_aa: CASSSPVGQANEKLFF
v_call: TRBV27; d_call: TRBD1; cdr3_length: 13; j_call: TRBJ1-1; clone_size: once; cdr3_nt: TGTGCCAGCAGTTTTTCCACAGGGGGCGAAGCTTTCTTT; cdr3_aa: CASSFSTGGEAFF
v_call: TRBV11-2; d_call: TRBD2; cdr3_length: 16; j_call: TRBJ2-7; clone_size: few; cdr3_nt: TGTGCCAGCAGCTTAGTTTCATCGAGCGGGACGGCCGAGCAGTACTTC; cdr3_aa: CASSLVSSSGTAEQYF
v_call: TRBV30; d_call: TRBD2; cdr3_length: 15; j_call: TRBJ2-3; clone_size: -; cdr3_nt: TGTGCCTGGTCGAGGTTACGGGAGGGGGCAGATACGCAGTATTTT; cdr3_aa: CAWSRLREGADTQYF
v_call: TRBV18; d_call: -; cdr3_length: 14; j_call: TRBJ1-4; clone_size: few; cdr3_nt: TGTGCCAGCTCGCCTACAACTGGCGGTGAAAAACTGTTTTTT; cdr3_aa: CASSPTTGGEKLFF
v_call: TRBV28; d_call: -; cdr3_length: 15; j_call: TRBJ1-2; clone_size: -; cdr3_nt: TGTGCCAGCAGTTTATTAGGGGGAGCTAACTATGGCTACACCTTC; cdr3_aa: CASSLLGGANYGYTF
v_call: TRBV27; d_call: -; cdr3_length: 13; j_call: TRBJ1-1; clone_size: -; cdr3_nt: TGTGCCAGCAGTTTAAGGGAGGGGACTGAAGCTTTCTTT; cdr3_aa: CASSLREGTEAFF
v_call: TRBV19; d_call: -; cdr3_length: 15; j_call: TRBJ2-3; clone_size: few; cdr3_nt: TGTGCCAGTAAGGCGGGAACCACTAGCACAGATACGCAGTATTTT; cdr3_aa: CASKAGTTSTDTQYF
v_call: TRBV2; d_call: -; cdr3_length: 20; j_call: TRBJ2-1; clone_size: -; cdr3_nt: TGTGCCAGCGGTGAGGTGGGCGGGAAAGTTTTCAAAAGGTCCTACAATGAGCAGTTCTTC; cdr3_aa: CASGEVGGKVFKRSYNEQFF
v_call: TRBV3-1/TRBV3-2; d_call: -; cdr3_length: 14; j_call: TRBJ2-5; clone_size: -; cdr3_nt: TGTGCCAGCAGCCAAGTTAGCGGACAAGAGACCCAGTACTTC; cdr3_aa: CASSQVSGQETQYF
v_call: TRBV6-2/TRBV6-3; d_call: -; cdr3_length: 15; j_call: TRBJ2-2; clone_size: once; cdr3_nt: TGTGCCAGCAGTTACGGGCTAGCGATCACCGGGGAGCTGTTTTTT; cdr3_aa: CASSYGLAITGELFF
v_call: TRBV1; d_call: -; cdr3_length: 17; j_call: TRBJ2-2; clone_size: -; cdr3_nt: TGCACCAGCAGCCCCCGACTAGCGGGGACGTGCACCGGGGAGCTGTTTTTT; cdr3_aa: CTSSPRLAGTCTGELFF
v_call: TRBV27; d_call: TRBD1; cdr3_length: 16; j_call: TRBJ1-3; clone_size: -; cdr3_nt: TGTGCCAGCAGTCCCTTGACAGGGGCTACTGGAAACACCATATATTTT; cdr3_aa: CASSPLTGATGNTIYF
v_call: TRBV19; d_call: TRBD2; cdr3_length: 13; j_call: TRBJ2-1; clone_size: -; cdr3_nt: TGTGCCAGTCGGAGGGACTACTACAATGAGCAGTTCTTC; cdr3_aa: CASRRDYYNEQFF
v_call: TRBV6-6; d_call: -; cdr3_length: 16; j_call: TRBJ2-1; clone_size: -; cdr3_nt: TGTGCCAGCAGTAGCCCAAGTGGCGGCTCCTACAATGAGCAGTTCTTC; cdr3_aa: CASSSPSGGSYNEQFF
v_call: TRBV16; d_call: TRBD1; cdr3_length: 15; j_call: TRBJ1-4; clone_size: -; cdr3_nt: TGTGCCAGCAGCCAATCGGGACAGGGAAAGGAAAAACTGTTTTTT; cdr3_aa: CASSQSGQGKEKLFF
v_call: TRBV5-8; d_call: TRBD2; cdr3_length: 17; j_call: TRBJ2-2; clone_size: -; cdr3_nt: TGTGCCAGCAGCCAAAATCCGCTAGCGGGATCCACCGGGGAGCTGTTTTTT; cdr3_aa: CASSQNPLAGSTGELFF
v_call: TRBV6-5; d_call: TRBD1; cdr3_length: 15; j_call: TRBJ1-1; clone_size: -; cdr3_nt: TGTGCCAGCACCCCTCTGGGCAGGGGGCCGTTGGGAGCTTTCTTT; cdr3_aa: CASTPLGRGPLGAFF
v_call: TRBV6-5; d_call: -; cdr3_length: 15; j_call: TRBJ2-3; clone_size: -; cdr3_nt: TGTGCCAGCACCCTTTATAGGGGGAGCACAGATACGCAGTATTTT; cdr3_aa: CASTLYRGSTDTQYF